This TCR beta chain was recovered during a study of memory CD4+ T cells and cytomegalovirus serostatus (dated by TCRdb to about 2019). Looking at the study overall: The 33 healthy Belgian adults in the cohort included 9 who were CMV seropositive and approximately 25 who were CMV seronegative. The study sequenced CD4+ memory TCRbeta repertoires of a Belgian cohort with known cytomegalovirus serostatus to replicate a published TCR-based CMV serostatus classifier.

Note on this clone: Its antigen remains undetermined. Nothing much larger sits one base from this clone, and base qualities are not available.

A FACSAria II was used to sort memory CD4+ T cells, defined as single viable CD3+CD4+CD8-CD45RO+ cells. CMV serostatus was assessed using a Roche Elecsys assay, by which serum IgG against CMV pp150, pp28, p38 and p52 was detected. Once the samples were thawed, total CD4+ T cells were enriched through positive selection using CD4 magnetic microbeads. The samples came from a different study that was designed specifically to examine the CD4+ T cell memory repertoire. Following standard operating procedures, peripheral blood mononuclear cells were isolated and cryopreserved, while serum was kept at -80 degrees C. Staining used CD3-PerCP (BW264/56), CD4-APC (RPA-T4), CD45RO-PE (UCHT1) and CD8-Pacific Orange (3B5) antibodies, with Sytox blue excluding non-viable cells. The V end gives up 5 bases and the J end 4 bases, leaving 11 bases in the junction not matched to a gene. Looking up the germline V gene yields CDR1 SGHRS and CDR2 YFSETQ. Counted from cysteine to phenylalanine, this CDR3 has 15 amino acids. Here the CDR3 DNA is all that survives: 45 bases in frame from base 1.

Genomic DNA was extracted from sorted cells with the Quick-DNA Microprep Kit. Amplification of TCRbeta DNA was done with the immunoSEQ hsTCRbeta kit, following the protocol from the manufacturer. An Illumina MiSeq instrument was used to sequence the TCRbeta libraries. The authors processed their data as follows. Following removal of out-of-frame sequences, around 2,300,000 distinct TCRbeta sequences were retained, with an average of roughly 67,000 per individual. Each individual was scored by the count of 150 to 200 previously reported CMV-associated TCRbeta sequences and the total productive distinct TCRbeta count. A beta-binomial model was reimplemented in Python, and scikit-learn random forests with default parameters were trained on US cohort data. Classifier performance on the Belgian cohort was summarized as median AUC with percentile confidence intervals calculated over 10,000 bootstrap iterations. TCRdb stores this immuneACCESS table with in-frame sequences only. Part of the clones is absent; in the studies checked, under half of the shortfall reflects unresolved V genes, and no reason is known for the rest. V, J and clone size were drawn from that table, and D and trimming were deduced from the DNA. The sample data list approximately 46,000 clones, and 79% of these were observed just once. The top ten hold 1.1% of the sample.

General conclusions and limits of the study: On the Belgian cohort, the classifier based on the original framework reached a median bootstrapped AUC of about 0.95, with a 95% CI of 0.76-1.00. For CMV serostatus prediction, a median bootstrapped AUC of 0.95 was reached with the original framework, and a median bootstrapped AUC of approximately 0.89 was reached with a US-trained random forest. Among the roughly 160 previously reported CMV-associated TCRbeta sequences, some 62 showed up in the CD4+ memory repertoires, with each one found in between one and five individuals. Unlike the original study, which covered naive and memory CD4+ and CD8+ populations, the Belgian study sequenced only CD4+CD45RO+ memory cells. The results were interpreted as suggesting that the CMV-associated TCR signature is mostly present in the CD4+ memory repertoire.

The chain was built from TRBV5-1 and TRBJ1-1; 7 central bases correspond to TRBD1. The specimen was memory CD4+ T cells from blood. This TCR was sampled from an adult in good health and CMV-seronegative. In nucleotide form, the sequence is TGCGCCAGCAGAACAGGGGCAGGGGCTTTCACTGAAGCTTTCTTT. It translates to CASRTGAGAFTEAFF.